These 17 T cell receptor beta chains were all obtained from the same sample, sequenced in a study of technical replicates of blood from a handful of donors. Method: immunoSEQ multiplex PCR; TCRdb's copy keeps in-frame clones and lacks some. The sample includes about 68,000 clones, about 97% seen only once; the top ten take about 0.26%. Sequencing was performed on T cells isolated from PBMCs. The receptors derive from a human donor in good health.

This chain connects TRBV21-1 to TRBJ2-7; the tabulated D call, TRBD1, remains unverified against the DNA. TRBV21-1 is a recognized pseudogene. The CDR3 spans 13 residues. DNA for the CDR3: TGTGCCAGCAATTGGGACAAAACCTACGAGCAGTACTTC. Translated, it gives CASNWDKTYEQYF.

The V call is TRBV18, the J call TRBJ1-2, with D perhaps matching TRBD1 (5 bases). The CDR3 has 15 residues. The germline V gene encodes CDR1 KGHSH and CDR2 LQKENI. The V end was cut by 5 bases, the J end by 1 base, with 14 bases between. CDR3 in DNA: TGTGCCAGCTCAAAGGCGGACATCTTTAACTATGGCTACACCTTC. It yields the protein CASSKADIFNYGYTF.

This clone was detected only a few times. DNA for the CDR3: TGTGCCAGCAGCTCGGGTGTAGGGGACAGGGAGTCTCCCACTGAAGCTTTCTTT. It codes for CASSSGVGDRESPTEAFF. The chain recombines TRBV13 with TRBJ1-1, with 9 positions matching TRBD1. The CDR3 has 18 amino acids. The ends lost 4 bases at V and 4 bases at J; junction bases unmatched: 16. CDR1 PRHDT and CDR2 FYEKMQ come from the germline V gene (reference sequence).

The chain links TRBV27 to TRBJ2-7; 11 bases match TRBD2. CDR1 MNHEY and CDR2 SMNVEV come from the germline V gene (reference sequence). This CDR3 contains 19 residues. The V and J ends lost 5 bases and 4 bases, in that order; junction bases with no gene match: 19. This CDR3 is CASSLSRSGRAVSWYEQYF. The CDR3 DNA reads TGTGCCAGCAGTCTCTCCCGTAGCGGGAGGGCCGTAAGCTGGTACGAGCAGTACTTC.

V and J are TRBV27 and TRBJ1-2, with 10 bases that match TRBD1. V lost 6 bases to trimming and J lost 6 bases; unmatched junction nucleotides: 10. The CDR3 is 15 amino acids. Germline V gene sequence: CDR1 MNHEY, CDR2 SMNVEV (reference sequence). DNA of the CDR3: TGTGCCAGCAGCACACGACAGGGGGCAGGGGATGGCTACACCTTC. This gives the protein CASSTRQGAGDGYTF.

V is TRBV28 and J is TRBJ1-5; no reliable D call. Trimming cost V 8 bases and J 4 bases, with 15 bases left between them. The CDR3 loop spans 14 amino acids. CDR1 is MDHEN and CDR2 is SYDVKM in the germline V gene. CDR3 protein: CASLRPSGNQPQHF. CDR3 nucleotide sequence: TGTGCCAGCCTGAGGCCCTCCGGGAATCAGCCCCAGCATTTT.

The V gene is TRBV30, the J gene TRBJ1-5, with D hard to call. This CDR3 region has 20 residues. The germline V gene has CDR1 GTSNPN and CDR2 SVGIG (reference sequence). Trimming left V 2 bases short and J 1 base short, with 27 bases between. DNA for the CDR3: TGTGCCTGGAGTATTCCAGACAAGCAACCCTTTATCTCGAGCAATCAGCCCCAGCATTTT. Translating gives CAWSIPDKQPFISSNQPQHF.

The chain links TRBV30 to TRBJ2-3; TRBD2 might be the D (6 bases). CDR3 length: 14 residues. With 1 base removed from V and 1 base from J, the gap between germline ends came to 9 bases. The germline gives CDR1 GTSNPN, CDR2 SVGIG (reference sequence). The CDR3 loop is CAWSELARTDTQYF. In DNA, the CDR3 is TGTGCCTGGAGTGAACTAGCTCGCACAGATACGCAGTATTTT.

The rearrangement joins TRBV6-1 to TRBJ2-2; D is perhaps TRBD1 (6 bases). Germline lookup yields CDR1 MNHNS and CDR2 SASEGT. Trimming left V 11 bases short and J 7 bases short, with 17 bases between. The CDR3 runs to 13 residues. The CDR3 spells CASKGDVIGELFF. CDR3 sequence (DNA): TGTGCCTCCAAGGGGGATGTAATCGGGGAGCTGTTTTTT.

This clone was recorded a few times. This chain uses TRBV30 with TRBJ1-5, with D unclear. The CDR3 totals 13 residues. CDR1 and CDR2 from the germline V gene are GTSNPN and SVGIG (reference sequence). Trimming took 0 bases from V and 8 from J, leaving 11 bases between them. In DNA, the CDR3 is TGTGCCTGGAGTGTACAGCCAGCGGAGCCCCAGCATTTT. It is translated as CAWSVQPAEPQHF.

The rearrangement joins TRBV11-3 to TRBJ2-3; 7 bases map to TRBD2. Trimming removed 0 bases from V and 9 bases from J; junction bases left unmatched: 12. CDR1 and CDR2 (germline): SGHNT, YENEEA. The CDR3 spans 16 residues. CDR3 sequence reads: CASSLEPSGITHTQYF. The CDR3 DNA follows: TGTGCCAGCAGCTTAGAGCCTAGCGGAATCACTCACACGCAGTATTTT.

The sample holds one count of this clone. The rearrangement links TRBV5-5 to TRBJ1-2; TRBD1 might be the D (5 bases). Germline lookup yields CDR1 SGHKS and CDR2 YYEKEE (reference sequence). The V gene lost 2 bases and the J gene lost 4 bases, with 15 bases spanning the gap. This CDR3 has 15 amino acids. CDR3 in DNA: TGTGCCAGCAGCTTCGGACACTCCGTATCCTATGGCTACACCTTC. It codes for CASSFGHSVSYGYTF.

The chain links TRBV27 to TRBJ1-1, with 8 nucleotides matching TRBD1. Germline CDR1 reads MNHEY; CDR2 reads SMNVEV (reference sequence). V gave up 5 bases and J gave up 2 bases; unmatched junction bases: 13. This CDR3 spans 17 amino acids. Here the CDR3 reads CASSPLDRVHPNTEAFF. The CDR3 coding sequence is TGTGCCAGCAGTCCACTGGACAGGGTGCATCCCAACACTGAAGCTTTCTTT.

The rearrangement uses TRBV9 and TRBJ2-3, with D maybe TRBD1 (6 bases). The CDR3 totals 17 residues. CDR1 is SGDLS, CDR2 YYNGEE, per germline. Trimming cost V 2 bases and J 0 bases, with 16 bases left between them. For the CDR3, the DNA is TGTGCCAGCAGCGTCTGGGACACTGGTCCTAGCACAGATACGCAGTATTTT. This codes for CASSVWDTGPSTDTQYF.

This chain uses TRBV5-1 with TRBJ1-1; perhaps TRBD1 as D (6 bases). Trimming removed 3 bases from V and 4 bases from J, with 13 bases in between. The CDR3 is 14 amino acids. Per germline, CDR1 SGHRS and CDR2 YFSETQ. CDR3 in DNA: TGCGCCAGCAGCTCCCTTCGAGGGGGCACTGAAGCTTTCTTT. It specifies CASSSLRGGTEAFF.

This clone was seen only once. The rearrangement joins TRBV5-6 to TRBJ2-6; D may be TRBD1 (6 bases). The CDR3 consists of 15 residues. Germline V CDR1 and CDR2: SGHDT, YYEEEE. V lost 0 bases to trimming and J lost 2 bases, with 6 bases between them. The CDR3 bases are TGTGCCAGCAGCTTGGGGGGGCCTGGGGCCAACGTCCTGACTTTC. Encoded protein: CASSLGGPGANVLTF.

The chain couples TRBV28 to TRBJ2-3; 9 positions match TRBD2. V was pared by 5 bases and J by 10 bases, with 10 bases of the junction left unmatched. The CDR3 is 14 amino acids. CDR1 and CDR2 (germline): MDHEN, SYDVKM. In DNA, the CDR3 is TGTGCCAGCAGTCCCGTAGCGGGAGTTATGGCGCAGTATTTT. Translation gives CASSPVAGVMAQYF.